This T cell receptor beta chain derives from a study of PD-1 blockade in classical Hodgkin lymphoma. Per germline, CDR1 MGHDK and CDR2 SYGVNS. The V gene lost 6 bases and the J gene lost 8 bases, with 19 bases spanning the gap. The CDR3 runs 14 residues. Every patient experienced relapse after autologous stem cell transplantation, and brentuximab vedotin exposure varied. Complete response, partial response or progressive disease was each patient's best response. The assay was immunoSEQ multiplex PCR, and TCRdb's table has in-frame clones only and misses some. This repertoire shows some 25,000 clones, over 60% found once; its top ten account for about 10%. Overall study results and limits: Researchers reported that CD4+ TCR diversity, though not CD8+, rose significantly by C4D1. Complete responders had baseline diversity similar to newly diagnosed patients.

Comment on this clone: Its specificity is unknown.

The genes are TRBV25-1 and TRBJ1-2; D is perhaps TRBD1 (5 bases). The receptor was derived from a human donor with classical Hodgkin lymphoma. The source was peripheral blood mononuclear cells (PBMCs), collected before the second cycle of nivolumab. The CDR3: CASSGTGAGGGYTF. CDR3 DNA sequence: TGTGCCAGCAGCGGGACCGGGGCAGGAGGAGGCTACACCTTC.